This entry describes one T cell receptor (beta chain). The record originates from a study of blood T cell repertoires in COVID-19. Overall study: Spain, Italy and the United States supplied samples that represented acute and convalescent COVID-19.

The CDR3 totals 15 residues. V was pared by 2 bases and J by 5 bases, with 6 bases of the junction left unmatched. Germline assignment: CDR1 MNHEY and CDR2 SMNVEV (reference sequence). Here immunoSEQ multiplex PCR was the method, and the copy in TCRdb shows in-frame clones only, minus some. The sample carries about 140,000 clones, about 86% recorded once. The receptor was isolated from a woman aged 55-70 years with acute or convalescent COVID-19. The sequenced sample consisted of peripheral blood. The chain has TRBV27 and TRBJ2-7, with 10 bases fitting TRBD2. The CDR3 spells CASSLQSGGANEQYF. Written as DNA, the CDR3 is TGTGCCAGCAGTTTACAGAGCGGGGGGGCTAACGAGCAGTACTTC.